Shown below are 15 T cell receptor beta chains from a single sample sequenced in a study of T cell responses to AZD1222 COVID-19 vaccine. TCRdb keeps only in-frame clones here, not all; method: immunoSEQ multiplex PCR. The sample records about 130,000 clones, approximately 93% being singletons. Source: peripheral blood, taken on day 0 of AZD1222 vaccination. The receptors come from an adult in good health.

V and J are TRBV27 and TRBJ2-5; 7 bases are shared with TRBD1. CDR1 MNHEY and CDR2 SMNVEV come from the germline V gene (reference sequence). This CDR3 spans 14 amino acids. V shed 6 bases, J shed 0 bases, and the junction held 4 bases outside the gene matches. CDR3 region: CASSPGTDQETQYF. The CDR3 DNA reads TGTGCCAGCAGCCCCGGGACAGACCAAGAGACCCAGTACTTC.

This CDR3 reads CASSQAANTGELFF. The CDR3 coding sequence is TGTGCCAGCAGTCAGGCGGCTAACACCGGGGAGCTGTTTTTT. The chain employs TRBV28 and TRBJ2-2; D is uncertain. Germline CDR1 is MDHEN and CDR2 is SYDVKM. This CDR3 is 14 amino acids long. Trimming pared 5 bases from V and 2 bases from J, leaving 9 bases between.

V gene TRBV4-2 combines with J gene TRBJ1-4; no clear D gene. The CDR3 loop spans 15 amino acids. V lost 2 bases, J lost 0 bases, and 7 bases lay in between. From germline, CDR1 is LGHNA and CDR2 YNFKEQ. This CDR3 is CASSQQEATNEKLFF. CDR3 nucleotide sequence: TGTGCCAGCAGCCAACAGGAGGCAACTAATGAAAAACTGTTTTTT.

This chain uses TRBV7-2 with TRBJ2-1; TRBD2 might be the D (5 bases). CDR1 and CDR2 from the germline V gene are SGHTA and FQGNSA. The CDR3 covers 14 residues. V lost 5 bases to trimming and J lost 5 bases, with 13 bases between them. In DNA form, the CDR3 reads TGTGCCAGCAGCCCTAGGAGCGGAAACAATGAGCAGTTCTTC. It translates to CASSPRSGNNEQFF.

The chain carries TRBV6-2 or TRBV6-3 and TRBJ2-5; 9 bases are a match to TRBD2. Germline V gene lookup returns CDR1 MNHEY and CDR2 SVGEGT. The CDR3 consists of 16 residues. Losses at the gene ends were 2 bases for V and 2 bases for J; bases not matched to a gene: 6. The CDR3 DNA sequence: TGTGCCAGCAGTTACGTAGCGGGAGTGAAACAAGAGACCCAGTACTTC. Protein: CASSYVAGVKQETQYF.

The V gene is TRBV19, the J gene TRBJ1-1; 7 nucleotides agree with TRBD1. Looked up from germline, CDR1 is LNHDA and CDR2 is SQIVND (reference sequence). The CDR3 has 14 amino acids. The junction had 7 bases not matched to a gene; V was cut back by 4 bases and J by 5 bases. In DNA form, the CDR3 reads TGTGCCAGTAGTAATGCAGGGGGATGGACTGAAGCTTTCTTT. The encoded protein is CASSNAGGWTEAFF.

The V and J genes are TRBV5-1 and TRBJ2-3; D gene unclear. Germline-derived CDR1 and CDR2 are SGHRS and YFSETQ. V lost 4 bases and J lost 2, with 8 bases in between. The CDR3 runs 13 residues. The CDR3 DNA follows: TGCGCCAGCAGCCCCTACATCACAGATACGCAGTATTTT. Translated, it gives CASSPYITDTQYF.

The J gene is TRBJ2-7, the V gene TRBV28, with TRBD2 as a possible D gene (7 bases). The CDR3 covers 14 residues. V was trimmed by 5 bases and J by 2 bases, leaving 13 bases between them. Germline CDR1 reads MDHEN; CDR2 reads SYDVKM. The CDR3 here is CASSIPGGAYEQYF. The CDR3 DNA reads TGTGCCAGCAGTATCCCGGGGGGCGCCTACGAGCAGTACTTC.

This rearrangement joins TRBV7-2 to TRBJ1-1; TRBD1 agrees at 9 bases. The CDR3 is 15 amino acids. CDR1 is SGHTA and CDR2 is FQGNSA in the germline V gene. J lost 1 base, V lost 7 bases, and 7 bases had no gene match. CDR3 protein: CASKSQGASNTEAFF. In DNA form, the CDR3 reads TGTGCCAGCAAGTCACAGGGGGCGTCGAACACTGAAGCTTTCTTT.

The rearrangement joins TRBV5-1 to TRBJ2-1, with 10 bases lining up with TRBD1. The J segment lost 6 bases and the V segment lost 7 bases, leaving 16 bases of the junction unmatched. Germline V gene data show CDR1 as SGHRS and CDR2 as YFSETQ. The CDR3 runs to 17 residues. The CDR3: CASVAGTGATSPNEQFF. The CDR3 nucleotides are TGCGCCAGCGTTGCAGGGACAGGGGCCACCTCACCCAATGAGCAGTTCTTC.

The chain couples TRBV2 to TRBJ1-5; possible D gene TRBD1, 6 bases. CDR1 SNHLY and CDR2 FYNNEI come from the germline V gene. This CDR3 spans 14 amino acids. V lost 6 bases to trimming and J lost 1 base, with 10 bases between them. The CDR3 bases are TGTGCCAGCAGACAGGGTTTGAGCAATCAGCCCCAGCATTTT. Its translation: CASRQGLSNQPQHF.

This clone was recorded only once. The V call is TRBV6-6, the J call TRBJ1-5, with 9 bases that match TRBD1. V shed 5 bases, J shed 6 bases, and the junction held 11 bases outside the gene matches. Germline CDR1 MNHNY, CDR2 SVGAGI (reference sequence). The CDR3 spans 16 residues. The DNA of the CDR3 is TGTGCCAGCAGTCGAAGGACAGGGGTTTCGGGTCAGCCCCAGCATTTT. Amino acid sequence: CASSRRTGVSGQPQHF.

The rearrangement uses TRBV5-4 and TRBJ1-3; D not resolved. The germline gives CDR1 SGHNT, CDR2 YYREEE (reference sequence). The CDR3 sequence is 13 residues long. Trimming took 7 bases from V and 3 from J, leaving 11 bases between them. The CDR3 DNA reads as TGTGCCAGCGGGGAGGGAGGTGGAAACACCATATATTTT. It translates to CASGEGGGNTIYF.

The chain employs TRBV6-1 and TRBJ1-6; 9 bases are shared with TRBD1. The V gene's germline CDR1 is MNHNS and CDR2 SASEGT. Trimming cost V 3 bases and J 10 bases; bases outside gene matches: 10. The CDR3 runs to 16 residues. CDR3 coding DNA: TGTGCCAGCAGTGACCGGGACAGGGTCTTTGGGTCACCCCTCCACTTT. As protein: CASSDRDRVFGSPLHF.

This chain links TRBV9 with TRBJ2-1; 8 bases fit TRBD1. Trimming at V came to 5 bases and at J to 6 bases, leaving 22 bases not matched to a gene. This CDR3 contains 19 residues. Germline values: CDR1 SGDLS, CDR2 YYNGEE. The CDR3 spells CASSEDRAGSGVIPNEQFF. The CDR3 region has the DNA TGTGCCAGCAGTGAGGACAGGGCCGGATCGGGAGTAATCCCCAATGAGCAGTTCTTC.